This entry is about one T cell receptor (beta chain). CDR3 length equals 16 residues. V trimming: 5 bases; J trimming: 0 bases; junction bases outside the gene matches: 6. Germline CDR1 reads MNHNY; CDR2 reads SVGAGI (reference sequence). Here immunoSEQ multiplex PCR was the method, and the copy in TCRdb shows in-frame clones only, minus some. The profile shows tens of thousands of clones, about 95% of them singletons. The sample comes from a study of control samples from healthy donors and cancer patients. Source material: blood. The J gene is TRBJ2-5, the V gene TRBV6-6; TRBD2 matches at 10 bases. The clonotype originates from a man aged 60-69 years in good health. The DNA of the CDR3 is TGTGCCAGCAGTCCTAGCGGGAGCTGGTACCAAGAGACCCAGTACTTC. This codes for CASSPSGSWYQETQYF.